This paragraph reports one T cell receptor beta chain. This specimen belongs to a study of blood T cell repertoires in COVID-19. Whole-study context: Samples of COVID-19 (acute and convalescent) were obtained from the United States, Italy and Spain.

Clones were sequenced by immunoSEQ multiplex PCR, and TCRdb holds only the in-frame ones, with some missing. The profile shows 220,000 or so clones, roughly 88% of them singletons. V was pared by 2 bases and J by 10 bases, with 2 bases of the junction left unmatched. Germline-derived CDR1 and CDR2 are SEHNR and FQNEAQ (reference sequence). The CDR3 length is 13 residues. V is TRBV7-9 and J is TRBJ1-5; 10 positions match TRBD1. The sequence derives from a woman in her forties or fifties with acute COVID-19. Sequencing was done on a sample of PBMCs or T cells enriched from blood (not recorded which). Here the CDR3 reads CASSLRTGGPQHF. CDR3 nucleotides: TGTGCCAGCAGCTTACGGACAGGGGGACCCCAGCATTTT.